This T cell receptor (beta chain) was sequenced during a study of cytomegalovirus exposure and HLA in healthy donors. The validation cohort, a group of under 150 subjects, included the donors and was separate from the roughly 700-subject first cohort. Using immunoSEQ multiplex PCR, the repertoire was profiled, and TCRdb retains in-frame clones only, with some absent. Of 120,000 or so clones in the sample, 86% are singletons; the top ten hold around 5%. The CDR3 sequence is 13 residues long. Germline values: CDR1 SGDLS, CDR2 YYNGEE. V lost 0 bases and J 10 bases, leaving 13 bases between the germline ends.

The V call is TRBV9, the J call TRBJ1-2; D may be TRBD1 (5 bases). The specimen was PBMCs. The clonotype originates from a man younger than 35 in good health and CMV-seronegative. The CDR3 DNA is TGTGCCAGCAGCGTAGAGGCAGGGCTTGCCTACACCTTC. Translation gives CASSVEAGLAYTF.